This entry lists 12 T cell receptor beta chains sequenced from one sample in a study of blood T cell repertoires in COVID-19. Assay used: immunoSEQ multiplex PCR; TCRdb lists only in-frame clones, some missing. The sample lists more than 300,000 clones; 85% to 95% were seen once. Source material: PBMCs or T cells enriched from blood (not recorded which). The receptors stem from a woman aged 30 to 39 who had been exposed to COVID-19.

This rearrangement joins TRBV5-8 to TRBJ1-3, with TRBD1 matching 7 bases. CDR1 and CDR2 (germline): SGHTS, YDEGEE. J was trimmed by 4 bases and V by 4 bases; bases with no gene match: 5. The CDR3 spans 14 residues. The CDR3 reads CASSKTGIGNTIYF. CDR3 in DNA: TGTGCCAGCAGCAAGACAGGGATCGGAAACACCATATATTTT.

This sequence joins TRBV13 and TRBJ1-2, with 7 bases fitting TRBD1. Germline CDR1 and CDR2: PRHDT and FYEKMQ (reference sequence). The CDR3 is 16 residues long. The J segment lost 7 bases and the V segment lost 3 bases, leaving 14 bases of the junction unmatched. The CDR3 nucleotides are TGTGCCAGCAGCTTTACGAGGCAGGGGGTAGTGGGTGGCTACACCTTC. Protein product: CASSFTRQGVVGGYTF.

The rearrangement links TRBV11-2 to TRBJ1-1, with D hard to call. Germline loops: CDR1 SGHAT, CDR2 FQNNGV. V shed 3 bases and J shed 1 base, with 3 bases lying between them. This CDR3 has 12 amino acids. CDR3: CASSFRNTEAFF. The CDR3 bases are TGTGCCAGCAGCTTCCGGAACACTGAAGCTTTCTTT.

The gene calls are TRBV6-5 and TRBJ2-7, with unresolved D. The CDR3 contains 12 residues. V gave up 8 bases and J gave up 2 bases, with 10 bases separating them. Germline CDR1 reads MNHEY; CDR2 reads SVGAGI. The CDR3 sequence: CASRNTAYEQYF. CDR3 DNA: TGTGCCAGCCGTAACACCGCCTACGAGCAGTACTTC.

This chain links TRBV4-3 with TRBJ2-1; D is ambiguous. Germline loops: CDR1 LGHNA, CDR2 YSLEER. This CDR3 contains 14 residues. Trimming cost V 2 bases and J 0 bases, with 5 bases left between them. CDR3 loop: CASSQISSYNEQFF. CDR3 coding DNA: TGCGCCAGCAGCCAAATTAGCTCCTACAATGAGCAGTTCTTC.

This rearrangement joins TRBV9 to TRBJ2-2, with 7 positions matching TRBD2. The CDR3 has 16 amino acids. J gave up 3 bases and V 3 bases, and 8 bases lay outside the gene matches. Looked up from germline, CDR1 is SGDLS and CDR2 is YYNGEE. The chain's CDR3 is CASSAGTGLYTGELFF. CDR3 nucleotide sequence: TGTGCCAGCAGCGCTGGAACGGGACTATACACCGGGGAGCTGTTTTTT.

The chain employs TRBV12-3 or TRBV12-4 and TRBJ2-5, with D possibly matching TRBD2 (6 bases). V was trimmed by 8 bases and J by 4 bases, leaving 11 bases between them. The CDR3 sequence is 12 residues long. The CDR3 region is CASGGLVETQYF. The CDR3 bases are TGTGCCAGCGGGGGGTTGGTAGAGACCCAGTACTTC.

The gene calls are TRBV5-1 and TRBJ2-7; 7 bases match TRBD2. Trimming cost V 2 bases and J 4 bases; bases outside gene matches: 6. This CDR3 is built from 14 residues. The germline CDR1 and CDR2 sequences are SGHRS and YFSETQ. In DNA form, the CDR3 reads TGCGCCAGCAGCTTACGGGGGGAAGAGTACGAGCAGTACTTC. This encodes CASSLRGEEYEQYF.

The chain has TRBV19 and TRBJ1-2, with D possibly being TRBD1 (6 bases). V lost 6 bases, J lost 2 bases, and 10 bases lay in between. The CDR3 consists of 13 residues. Germline CDR1 reads LNHDA; CDR2 reads SQIVND (reference sequence). CDR3 loop: CASSGGQNYGYTF. The CDR3 nucleotides are TGTGCCAGTAGCGGAGGACAGAACTATGGCTACACCTTC.

The chain has TRBV11-2 and TRBJ1-1, with D hard to call. Trimming took 3 bases from V and 2 from J, leaving 10 bases between them. The CDR3 has 14 residues. The germline V gene encodes CDR1 SGHAT and CDR2 FQNNGV. CDR3 bases: TGTGCCAGCAGCTTCTCCCAGATTAACACTGAAGCTTTCTTT. Translating gives CASSFSQINTEAFF.

V gene TRBV7-9 combines with J gene TRBJ1-5, with D possibly matching TRBD1 (6 bases). V lost 5 bases and J lost 4, with 12 bases in between. The CDR3 covers 14 residues. Germline V gene lookup returns CDR1 SEHNR and CDR2 FQNEAQ (reference sequence). CDR3 loop: CASSPGTTNQPQHF. CDR3 DNA sequence: TGTGCCAGCAGCCCCGGGACAACGAATCAGCCCCAGCATTTT.

The rearrangement links TRBV7-9 to TRBJ1-1; a weak D match, TRBD1 (6 bases). CDR3 length: 16 amino acids. Looked up from germline, CDR1 is SEHNR and CDR2 is FQNEAQ (reference sequence). Trimming shortened V by 4 bases and J by 0 bases, and 15 bases separated the two germline ends. CDR3 region: CASSSETGHLNTEAFF. The CDR3, as DNA: TGTGCCAGCAGCTCCGAGACAGGCCACTTGAACACTGAAGCTTTCTTT.